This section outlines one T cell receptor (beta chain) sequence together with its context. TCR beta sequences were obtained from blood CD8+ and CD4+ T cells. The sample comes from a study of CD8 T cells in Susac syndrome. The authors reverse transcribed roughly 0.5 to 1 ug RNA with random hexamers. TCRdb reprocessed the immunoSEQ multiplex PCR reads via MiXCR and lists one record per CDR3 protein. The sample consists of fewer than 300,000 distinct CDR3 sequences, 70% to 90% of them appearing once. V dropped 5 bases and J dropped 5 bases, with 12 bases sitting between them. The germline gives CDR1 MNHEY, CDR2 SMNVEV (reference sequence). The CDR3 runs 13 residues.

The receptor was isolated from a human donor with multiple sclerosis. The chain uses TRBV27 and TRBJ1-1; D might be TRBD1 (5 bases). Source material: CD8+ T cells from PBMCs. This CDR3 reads CASSTRQKTEAFF. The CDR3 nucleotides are TGTGCCAGCAGTACCCGACAGAAAACTGAAGCTTTCTTT.